The source of this T cell receptor beta chain is a study of T cell responses to AZD1222 COVID-19 vaccine. Study-level background: Pooled samples include second doses given at about 4 or 12 weeks. Whole-study findings and limits: Nearly half of the spike-specific TCRs reportedly recognize variant regions that carry no mutations.

A note on this clone: Its antigen is undetermined.

Germline V CDR1 and CDR2: GTSNPN, SVGIG (reference sequence). Trimming left V 1 base short and J 12 bases short, with 9 bases between. The CDR3 is 11 residues long. This table comes from immunoSEQ multiplex PCR, and its TCRdb copy is limited to in-frame clones, with some not included. This sample yields more than 85,000 clones, of which 88% are seen a single time; over 8% belongs to the top ten. The TCR was taken from an adult in good health. Sequencing was performed on peripheral blood, taken on day 0 of AZD1222 vaccination. This rearrangement joins TRBV30 to TRBJ1-4; D call uncertain. CDR3 in DNA: TGTGCCTGGAGTGCCAGGAAGCAACTGTTTTTT. As protein: CAWSARKQLFF.